A selection of T cell receptor beta chains follows, all from one sample in a study of tumor-infiltrating lymphocytes in primary liver carcinoma. One entry per CDR3 protein results from TCRdb running MiXCR on the multiplex PCR reads. The sample holds roughly 70,000 distinct CDR3 sequences, about two thirds seen once. The sample taken for sequencing was liver tumor tissue from sampling region 4. Receptors were obtained from a man aged 40-49 years with primary liver carcinoma and hepatitis B virus infection. Both conserved end residues are part of each CDR3. D genes are given only for firm matches. Size tells how often a clone was seen (once, few, many) or the class of an expanded clone, and some rows leave it out.

cdr3_aa cdr3_nt j_call v_call clone_size d_call
CANSRGRAGVFTEVSF TGTGCCAACAGCCGAGGTAGGGCAGGGGTCTTCACTGAAGTTTCCTTT TRBJ1-1 TRBV11-2 - -
CASSLGGNSPLHF TGTGCCAGCTCATTGGGGGGGAATTCACCCCTCCACTTT TRBJ1-6 TRBV12-3/TRBV12-4 many -
CASGSLPNEQFF TGTGCCAGCGGCTCACTGCCCAATGAACAGTTCTTC TRBJ2-1 TRBV13 - -
CSAKRPTSGGSEQFF TGCAGTGCGAAAAGGCCGACTAGCGGGGGTAGTGAGCAGTTCTTC TRBJ2-1 TRBV20-1 few TRBD2
CASSYTGAAYGELFF TGTGCCAGCAGTTACACCGGGGCCGCATACGGGGAGCTGTTTTTT TRBJ2-2 TRBV6-2/TRBV6-3 - -
CVSAQGAQRALPYEQYF TGTGTCAGCGCACAGGGGGCGCAGAGGGCCTTGCCCTACGAGCAGTATTTC TRBJ2-7 TRBV6-1 - TRBD1
CASSYSKADGLSGANVLTF TGTGCCAGCAGTTACTCGAAAGCGGATGGCCTCTCTGGGGCCAATGTCCTGACTTTC TRBJ2-6 TRBV6-6 - -
CASSLAGTIRWQYF TGTGCCAGCAGCTTAGCCGGGACAATTCGGTGGCAGTACTTT TRBJ2-7 TRBV28 many -
CVSGEGGGLTDTQYF TGTGTCAGCGGCGAAGGCGGGGGTCTGACAGATACGCAGTATTTT TRBJ2-3 TRBV11-1 - TRBD2
CSAGDRPNQPQHF TGCAGTGCAGGGGACAGGCCGAATCAGCCCCAGCATTTT TRBJ1-5 TRBV20-1 few TRBD1
CASSYQAGDYEQYF TGTGCTAGCAGTTACCAAGCGGGAGACTACGAGCAGTACTTC TRBJ2-7 TRBV6-2/TRBV6-3 - TRBD2
CARSLSGRADYGYTF TGTGCCAGAAGCTTGTCCGGGAGGGCCGACTATGGTTACACCTTC TRBJ1-2 TRBV5-5 - -
CASTRRLGLTYNEHFF TGTGCCAGCACCCGTAGGCTCGGGCTTACCTACAATGAGCACTTCTTC TRBJ2-1 TRBV6-1 - -
CASSAPGTRRNEQYF TGTGCCAGCAGCGCCCCCGGGACTAGACGCAACGAGCAGTACTTC TRBJ2-7 TRBV5-4 few TRBD2
CARSFFPGQRFGTQYF TGTGCCAGGAGCTTTTTTCCGGGACAGAGGTTCGGGACCCAGTACTTC TRBJ2-5 TRBV5-6 - TRBD1
CATARDEAGELFF TGTGCCACCGCCCGAGATGAGGCCGGGGAGCTGTTTTTT TRBJ2-2 TRBV19 once -
CASSQDGSGRGANILTF TGCGCCAGCAGCCAAGATGGGTCAGGGCGCGGGGCCAACATCCTAACTTTC TRBJ2-6 TRBV4-3 - -
CASSLGSGSKVSERFF TGTGCCAGCAGTTTAGGTAGCGGGAGTAAGGTGAGTGAGCGGTTCTTC TRBJ2-1 TRBV12-3/TRBV12-4 few TRBD2
CANSGTSGSTYIQHF TGTGCCAACAGCGGAACTAGCGGGAGTACGTACATTCAGCACTTC TRBJ2-4 TRBV5-4 - TRBD2
CASSYEIPYGQYF TGTGCCAGCAGTTACGAGATACCCTACGGGCAGTACTTC TRBJ2-7 TRBV6-2/TRBV6-3 few -
CASSEIGGHYTDTQYF TGTGCCAGCAGTGAAATAGGAGGACACTACACAGATACGCAGTATTTT TRBJ2-3 TRBV6-1 many -
CASSLGRDNKQFF TGCGCCAGCAGCTTAGGTAGGGACAATAAGCAGTTCTTC TRBJ2-1 TRBV5-1 - -
CSVEDRERVYF TGCAGCGTGGAGGACAGGGAGAGAGTGTATTTT TRBJ2-3 TRBV29-1 - TRBD1
CASSLYGRGNEQFF TGTGCCAGCAGTTTATACGGGAGGGGTAATGAGCAGTTCTTC TRBJ2-1 TRBV12-3/TRBV12-4 many TRBD2
CASSLDRVGGGHTF TGCGCCAGCAGCTTGGATAGGGTGGGTGGCGGCCACACCTTC TRBJ1-2 TRBV5-1 - -
CASRPRDFDNSPLHF TGTGCCAGCAGACCAAGGGACTTTGATAATTCACCCCTCCACTTT TRBJ1-6 TRBV12-3/TRBV12-4 - -
CASSLAQGPNQPQHF TGTGCCAGCAGTTTAGCCCAGGGTCCTAATCAGCCCCAGCATTTT TRBJ1-5 TRBV12-3/TRBV12-4 few -
CASLLSPGELFF TGTGCCAGCTTATTAAGCCCCGGGGAGCTGTTTTTT TRBJ2-2 TRBV12-3/TRBV12-4 - -
CAGSFGGSNTGELFF TGTGCTGGCAGCTTTGGGGGATCGAACACCGGGGAGCTCTTTTTT TRBJ2-2 TRBV11-2 - -
CASSAGTGIYEQYF TGTGCCAGCAGTGCGGGGACAGGGATATACGAGCAGTACTTC TRBJ2-7 TRBV9 - TRBD1
CSVVGSLAGGGSITDTQYF TGCAGCGTTGTGGGATCACTAGCGGGAGGTGGTAGTATCACAGATACGCAGTATTTT TRBJ2-3 TRBV29-1 - TRBD2
CSAGWGNREQYF TGCAGCGCAGGTTGGGGTAATCGCGAGCAGTACTTC TRBJ2-7 TRBV29-1 - -
CASSLFPSRVNSPLHF TGTGCCAGCAGCCTTTTCCCCTCCCGGGTCAATTCACCCCTCCACTTT TRBJ1-6 TRBV7-8 - -
CAGSPRVTGGPGELFF TGTGCCGGCTCACCGCGAGTGACGGGAGGGCCCGGGGAGCTGTTTTTT TRBJ2-2 TRBV18 - TRBD2
CSVDADRGRAENQYF TGCAGCGTTGATGCGGACAGGGGGCGAGCAGAGAACCAGTACTTC TRBJ2-5 TRBV29-1 - TRBD1
CSVEGGTGVHNELFF TGCAGCGTTGAAGGTGGGACGGGGGTCCACAATGAGCTGTTCTTC TRBJ2-1 TRBV29-1 - -
CASSRDSCHEQFF TGTGCCAGCAGCCGGGACTCTTGCCATGAGCAGTTCTTC TRBJ2-1 TRBV6-6 - -
CAIGQGVWTGEPFF TGTGCCATCGGACAGGGGGTTTGGACCGGGGAGCCGTTTTTT TRBJ2-2 TRBV10-3 - TRBD1
CASGPGQGCYNEQLF TGTGCCAGCGGCCCTGGACAGGGTTGCTACAATGAGCAGCTCTTC TRBJ2-1 TRBV5-5 - TRBD1
CASSLRGDYRNTGELFF TGTGCCAGCAGCTTAAGAGGGGACTATCGCAACACCGGGGAGCTGTTTTTT TRBJ2-2 TRBV7-9 - TRBD2
CASCHTIGPWTQYF TGCGCCAGCTGCCATACAATAGGACCGTGGACCCAGTACTTC TRBJ2-5 TRBV4-3 - -
CCVEPSGIYNEQFF TGCTGCGTTGAACCTAGCGGCATCTACAATGAGCAGTTCTTC TRBJ2-1 TRBV29-1 few TRBD2
CSVLLLQGRSETFF TGCAGCGTTCTACTCCTCCAGGGGAGGAGTGAAACTTTCTTC TRBJ1-1 TRBV29-1 few -
CASNDAGLAGRETQYF TGTGCCAGCAATGATGCGGGACTAGCGGGCAGGGAGACCCAGTACTTC TRBJ2-5 TRBV28 - TRBD2
CASSLGRGRVDTQYF TGTGCCAGCAGCTTAGGAAGGGGGCGCGTGGATACGCAGTATTTT TRBJ2-3 TRBV11-1 many TRBD1
CASRYDTGGEDTQYF TGTGCCAGCAGATACGACACAGGGGGCGAAGATACGCAGTATTTT TRBJ2-3 TRBV12-3/TRBV12-4 many TRBD1
CACCQERSEAFF TGCGCCTGCTGCCAGGAACGGTCTGAAGCTTTCTTT TRBJ1-1 TRBV4-3 - -
CVSSPPSSLAKNIQYF TGTGTCAGTAGTCCGCCCAGTAGTTTAGCCAAAAACATTCAGTACTTC TRBJ2-4 TRBV12-3/TRBV12-4 once -
CNGLPGQVVDEQFF TGCAACGGATTGCCGGGACAGGTGGTGGATGAGCAGTTCTTC TRBJ2-1 TRBV29-1 - TRBD1
CASSEAADGYEQYF TGTGCCAGCAGTGAAGCGGCAGACGGCTACGAGCAGTACTTC TRBJ2-7 TRBV6-1 many -
CASSRRTSGHYEQYF TGTGCCAGCAGCCGGCGGACTAGCGGGCACTACGAGCAGTACTTC TRBJ2-7 TRBV6-2/TRBV6-3 many TRBD2
CVSSLPRTGANTRELFF TGCGTCAGCAGCCTACCCCGGACAGGGGCGAACACCCGGGAGCTGTTTTTT TRBJ2-2 TRBV4-1 - TRBD1
CATGLNLGELFF TGTGCCACCGGATTAAACCTCGGGGAGCTGTTTTTT TRBJ2-2 TRBV12-3/TRBV12-4 - -
CAIEGQGGYGYTF TGTGCCATCGAGGGACAGGGAGGCTATGGCTACACCTTC TRBJ1-2 TRBV10-3 - TRBD1